This TCR beta chain emerged from a study of shared clonotypes between healthy human individuals. Assay: immunoSEQ multiplex PCR; the TCRdb copy retains only in-frame clones and omits some. The sample consists of about 980,000 clones, roughly 72% of them appearing once. The CDR3 has 16 residues. V was shortened by 2 bases and J by 1 base, with 12 bases between the two germline ends. Germline V gene data show CDR1 as SGHVS and CDR2 as FNYEAQ. General study points: Sampling used blood alone; tissue repertoires probably differ. Compared with clonotypes that all four donors shared, non-shared clonotypes had lower generation probabilities.

Those who donated, Caucasian adults without exception, all lived in Nashville, Tennessee. Turning to this clone: Its antigen is undetermined.

The TCR originated in a man aged 18 to 29 in good health. The source material was memory CD4+ T cells sorted from blood. Subset denoted: CD45RA-negative fraction. J is TRBJ1-3 and V is TRBV7-6; D gene unclear. The chain's CDR3 is CASSLSAGPSGNTIYF. Written as DNA, the CDR3 is TGTGCCAGCAGCTTAAGTGCCGGACCTTCTGGAAACACCATATATTTT.